This record looks at one T cell receptor beta chain sequence and its context. Its antigen is as yet unknown. These data belong to a study of CXCR3-negative and CXCR3-positive naive CD8 T cells. Findings of the study overall: More hydrophobic TRB CDR3s occurred in CXCR3-positive than in CXCR3-negative naive cells. Whereas both naive subsets had comparably high diversity, memory CD8+ cells had much lower diversity. Within a donor, both naive subsets shared TRBV-TRBJ usage, unlike memory cells.

UMI-labeled 5' RACE TRB cDNA libraries were prepared from the cells. TCRdb reprocessed the 5' RACE reads and stores each CDR3 protein as one record, lacking DNA. The sample is made up of approximately 58,000 distinct CDR3 sequences, and the top ten hold around 0.45% of it. CD45RO-CCR7+CD27+CD95- marked naive CD8+ T cells. The source is a human donor in good health. Some clones in this sample may be carry-over from other donors' samples. The sample taken for sequencing was naive CXCR3- CD8+ T cells from blood. Subset defined: CD45RO-CCR7+CD27+CD95- naive CD8+ T cells lacking CXCR3 (TNR3-).

The CDR3 spells CSVFITDTQYF. The chain combines TRBV29-1 with TRBJ2-3. The CDR3 sequence is 11 residues long. CDR1 is SQVTM and CDR2 is ANQGSEA in the germline V gene.